The 23 T cell receptor beta chains presented below share a single source sample, sequenced in a study of T-cell reconstitution after alpha-beta-depleted transplantation in children. Using unique molecular identifiers, the investigators prepared the TCRbeta library. TCRdb processed the PCR reads anew with MiXCR; each CDR3 protein has one entry. Of approximately 800,000 distinct CDR3 sequences listed, 16% are singletons. Source: PBMCs, mostly from graft donor cells, taken 360 days after TCRalphabeta/CD19-depleted stem cell transplant. Receptor source: a male patient between 10 and 17 years old who had a stem cell transplant for acute lymphoblastic leukemia, so the T cells may come from the graft donor.

This clonotype was recorded a few times. The J gene is TRBJ2-1, the V gene TRBV7-9; TRBD1 might be the D (6 bases). Trimming took 2 bases from V and 9 from J, leaving 14 bases between them. This CDR3 spans 14 amino acids. Germline V gives CDR1 SEHNR, CDR2 FQNEAQ (reference sequence). CDR3 DNA: TGTGCCAGCAGCTTAACTGGGGTACAGGGTGAGCAGTTCTTC. It yields the protein CASSLTGVQGEQFF.

The chain has TRBV9 and TRBJ2-2; D remains unclear. Between the trimmed V and J ends, which lost 0 bases and 8 bases, there was a span of 8 bases. Germline lookup yields CDR1 SGDLS and CDR2 YYNGEE. The CDR3 runs to 13 residues. CDR3 DNA sequence: TGTGCCAGCAGCGTAGGGAGTAGGGGGGAGCTGTTTTTT. Its protein is CASSVGSRGELFF.

This clonotype has ten or more counts. The rearrangement uses TRBV20-1 and TRBJ2-7, with D possibly being TRBD2 (6 bases). The CDR3 sequence is 14 residues long. V shed 3 bases and J shed 5 bases, with 17 bases lying between them. Per germline, CDR1 DFQATT and CDR2 SNEGSKA (reference sequence). The CDR3 nucleotides are TGCAGTGCTAGTTCCGCGCGCGGGGTCCACGAGCAGTACTTC. This encodes CSASSARGVHEQYF.

This clonotype was detected ten times or more. The chain recombines TRBV29-1 with TRBJ2-5; 7 nucleotides match TRBD1. V shed 2 bases, J shed 1 base, and the junction held 4 bases outside the gene matches. Germline V gives CDR1 SQVTM, CDR2 ANQGSEA. There are 14 residues in the CDR3. CDR3 sequence: CSVERGQTQETQYF. CDR3 DNA: TGCAGCGTTGAAAGGGGGCAGACCCAAGAGACCCAGTACTTC.

V usage is TRBV7-7 and J usage is TRBJ2-5; D may be TRBD2 (6 bases). The germline V gene has CDR1 SSHAT and CDR2 FNYEAQ (reference sequence). The V end lost 5 bases, the J end lost 2 bases, and 12 bases lay between the germline ends. This CDR3 is built from 14 residues. CDR3 DNA: TGTGCCAGCAGCCATAGCGGAGTACAAGAGACCCAGTACTTC. Protein: CASSHSGVQETQYF.

This clonotype has a handful of counts. This sequence joins TRBV5-1 and TRBJ2-1, with D tentatively TRBD2 (5 bases). This CDR3 contains 18 residues. Germline V gene data show CDR1 as SGHRS and CDR2 as YFSETQ. V lost 4 bases and J 5 bases, leaving 25 bases between the germline ends. The CDR3 loop reads CASSPEGQGKPFHNEQFF. The CDR3 nucleotides are TGCGCCAGCAGCCCCGAGGGCCAAGGGAAGCCCTTTCACAATGAGCAGTTCTTC.

V usage is TRBV10-3 and J usage is TRBJ1-3; D is undetermined. Trimming removed 10 bases from V and 2 bases from J, with 9 bases in between. CDR1 and CDR2 (germline): ENHRY, SYGVKD. CDR3 size: 12 residues. The CDR3 bases are TGTGCCACAGGATCGACTGGAAACACCATATATTTT. Its protein is CATGSTGNTIYF.

This clonotype was recorded at least ten times. The chain joins TRBV2 to TRBJ2-3; D is possibly TRBD1 (5 bases). Germline CDR1 and CDR2: SNHLY and FYNNEI. This CDR3 has 16 amino acids. V was pared by 6 bases and J by 1 base, with 17 bases between. Here the CDR3 reads CASSEARVEGTDTQYF. The CDR3 nucleotides are TGTGCCAGCAGCGAGGCCAGGGTCGAAGGCACAGATACGCAGTATTTT.

The gene calls are TRBV10-1 and TRBJ2-1, with TRBD2 matching 7 bases. Per germline, CDR1 WNHNN and CDR2 SYGVQD (reference sequence). The length of the CDR3 is 16 residues. The V segment lost 5 bases and the J segment 7 bases; nucleotides outside the gene matches: 14. CDR3 sequence: CASSLQGGSVYNEQFF. The CDR3 nucleotides read TGCGCCAGCAGTTTGCAAGGCGGGAGTGTTTATAATGAGCAGTTCTTC.

The V gene is TRBV2, the J gene TRBJ2-5; the D is unclear. The CDR3 has 12 amino acids. Trimming left V 6 bases short and J 1 base short, with 6 bases between. The germline gives CDR1 SNHLY, CDR2 FYNNEI. CDR3 DNA: TGTGCCAGCAGACAGTTCCAAGAGACCCAGTACTTC. It codes for CASRQFQETQYF. Combining the CDR3 with reference TRBV2 and TRBJ2-5 gives the whole variable domain EPEVTQTPSHQVTQMGQEVILRCVPISNHLYFYWYRQILGQKVEFLVSFYNNEISEKSEIFDDQFSVERPDGSNFTLKIRSTKLEDSAMYFCASRQFQETQYFGPGTRLLVL.

The rearrangement joins TRBV5-5 to TRBJ2-5; D possibly corresponds to TRBD2 (6 bases). CDR3 length: 16 amino acids. Per the germline V gene, CDR1 is SGHKS and CDR2 is YYEKEE (reference sequence). Trimming took 7 bases from V and 5 from J, leaving 24 bases between them. The CDR3 spells CASVKSRGAGWETQYF. The CDR3 coding sequence is TGTGCCAGCGTCAAAAGTCGCGGGGCCGGATGGGAGACCCAGTACTTC.

This clonotype was picked up a small number of times. The chain is built from TRBV20-1 and TRBJ2-7; D is ambiguous. CDR1 is DFQATT, CDR2 SNEGSKA, per germline (reference sequence). The CDR3 loop spans 15 amino acids. Trimming cost V 3 bases and J 2 bases, with 17 bases left between them. CDR3 sequence: CSARGWQAVPYEQYF. Written as DNA, the CDR3 is TGCAGTGCTAGGGGCTGGCAGGCTGTGCCCTACGAGCAGTACTTC.

The rearrangement uses TRBV19 and TRBJ1-2; D remains unclear. Germline V gene data show CDR1 as LNHDA and CDR2 as SQIVND (reference sequence). The CDR3 sequence is 13 residues long. V lost 8 bases and J lost 4, with 14 bases in between. CDR3 coding DNA: TGTGCCAGTGGGCCCGGCGTTAGCTATGGCTACACCTTC. Translating gives CASGPGVSYGYTF.

In this sample, this clonotype turned up a few times. The chain has TRBV2 and TRBJ2-7; 7 nucleotides agree with TRBD1. Germline assignment: CDR1 SNHLY and CDR2 FYNNEI. The CDR3 extends over 14 amino acids. With 8 bases clipped from V and 5 bases from J, the junction kept 12 bases outside the gene matches. CDR3 sequence (DNA): TGTGCCAGCGGGGACAGAGACACCTTGGACGAGCAGTACTTC. Translation: CASGDRDTLDEQYF.

The J gene is TRBJ2-3, the V gene TRBV11-2; 8 nucleotides agree with TRBD2. V trimming: 5 bases; J trimming: 0 bases; junction bases outside the gene matches: 7. Germline CDR1 SGHAT, CDR2 FQNNGV. The CDR3 is made up of 16 amino acids. The CDR3 DNA reads TGTGCCAGCAGCACCGGGGGGGGGTTTAGCACAGATACGCAGTATTTT. Translated: CASSTGGGFSTDTQYF.

This clonotype was seen a handful of times. The chain combines TRBV12-3 or TRBV12-4 with TRBJ1-3; D unclear. Trimming cost V 5 bases and J 0 bases, with 8 bases left between them. There are 14 residues in the CDR3. CDR3 protein: CASSGRSSGNTIYF. DNA of the CDR3: TGTGCCAGCAGTGGACGGAGCTCTGGAAACACCATATATTTT.

This clonotype occurred many times. This chain uses TRBV5-4 with TRBJ2-1; D tentatively reads TRBD1 or TRBD2 (5 bases each). The CDR3 is 14 amino acids. CDR1 SGHNT and CDR2 YYREEE come from the germline V gene (reference sequence). Trimming took 5 bases from V and 4 from J, leaving 13 bases between them. The CDR3 reads CASSPLGAYNEQFF. Here the CDR3 DNA reads TGTGCCAGCAGTCCACTCGGGGCTTACAATGAGCAGTTCTTC.

V is TRBV5-1 and J is TRBJ1-4; TRBD1 is a possible D gene (5 bases). The CDR3 loop spans 15 amino acids. Looked up from germline, CDR1 is SGHRS and CDR2 is YFSETQ. V shed 6 bases and J shed 0 bases, with 12 bases lying between them. Here the CDR3 DNA reads TGCGCCAGCACTCGGGGGGATGCAACTAATGAAAAACTGTTTTTT. It is translated as CASTRGDATNEKLFF. Full variable domain (remainder filled in from reference TRBV5-1 and TRBJ1-4): KAGVTQTPRYLIKTRGQQVTLSCSPISGHRSVSWYQQTPGQGLQFLFEYFSETQRNKGNFPGRFSGRQFSNSRSEMNVSTLELGDSALYLCASTRGDATNEKLFFGSGTQLSVL.

With respect to this clonotype: The conserved final phenylalanine or tryptophan is absent from the CDR3, which likely points to a read error. The chain carries TRBV14 and TRBJ2-1, with 9 positions matching TRBD1. Germline CDR1 is SGHDN and CDR2 is FVKESK. This CDR3 has 16 residues. The junction had 12 bases not matched to a gene; V was cut back by 4 bases and J by 8 bases. In DNA form, the CDR3 reads TGTGCCAGCAGCCCAAGGGGGACAGGGAGTAGGCATGAGCAGTTCTCC. It translates to CASSPRGTGSRHEQFS.

This chain links TRBV29-1 with TRBJ2-5; 8 bases align to TRBD1. Germline CDR1 SQVTM, CDR2 ANQGSEA. V lost 4 bases and J lost 4; bases outside the gene matches: 11. CDR3 length: 15 residues. The CDR3 loop is CSVVRRGTGRETQYF. The CDR3 bases are TGCAGCGTTGTGCGCCGGGGGACAGGCCGAGAGACCCAGTACTTC.

This clonotype was counted at least ten times. The rearrangement uses TRBV3-1 and TRBJ2-7; D remains ambiguous. This CDR3 spans 12 amino acids. Germline assignment: CDR1 LGHDT and CDR2 YNNKEL (reference sequence). The V end lost 8 bases, the J end lost 6 bases, and 14 bases lay between the germline ends. For the CDR3, the DNA is TGTGCCAGCCGCGACGTTAGCAGCGAGCAGTACTTC. Protein sequence: CASRDVSSEQYF.

This clonotype was found a few times. The gene calls are TRBV4-1 and TRBJ2-1, with D uncertain. Germline V gene lookup returns CDR1 MGHRA and CDR2 YSYEKL. CDR3 size: 16 residues. V was shortened by 0 bases and J by 3 bases, with 12 bases between the two germline ends. CDR3 in DNA: TGCGCCAGCAGCCAAGATCGTGGGGAACTCTACAATGAGCAGTTCTTC. Its protein is CASSQDRGELYNEQFF.

This clonotype was found many times. This sequence joins TRBV20-1 and TRBJ1-6; 7 bases fit TRBD1. This CDR3 contains 13 residues. Germline V gives CDR1 DFQATT, CDR2 SNEGSKA (reference sequence). J gave up 5 bases and V 4 bases, and 2 bases lay outside the gene matches. The CDR3 is CSATGTDNSPLHF. The CDR3 DNA is TGCAGTGCTACCGGGACAGATAATTCACCCCTCCACTTT.